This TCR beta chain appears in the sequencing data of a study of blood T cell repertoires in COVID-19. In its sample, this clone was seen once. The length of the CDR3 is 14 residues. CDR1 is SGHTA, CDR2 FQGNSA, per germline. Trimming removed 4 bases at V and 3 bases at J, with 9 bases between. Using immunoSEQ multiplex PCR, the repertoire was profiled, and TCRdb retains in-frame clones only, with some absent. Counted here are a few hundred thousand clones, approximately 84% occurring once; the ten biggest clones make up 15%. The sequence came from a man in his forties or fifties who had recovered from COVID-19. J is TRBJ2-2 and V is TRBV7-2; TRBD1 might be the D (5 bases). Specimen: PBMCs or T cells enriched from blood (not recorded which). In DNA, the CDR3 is TGTGCCAGCAGCTCCCAGGGCGACACCGGGGAGCTGTTTTTT. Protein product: CASSSQGDTGELFF.